This T cell receptor beta chain emerged from a study of identical twins. A single record per CDR3 protein comes from TCRdb applying MiXCR to the 5' RACE reads. The profile shows roughly 250,000 distinct CDR3 sequences, 7.5% of them singletons. The CDR3 consists of 16 residues. The ends lost 1 base at V and 7 bases at J; junction bases unmatched: 10. CDR1 and CDR2 (germline): DFQATT, SNEGSKA (reference sequence). This sample was shared with a second study, whose subject was yellow fever vaccine responses in identical twins.

The receptor was derived from a woman younger than 30 in good health. The sequencing sample was made of CD8+ T cells sorted from blood. The rearrangement links TRBV20-1 to TRBJ2-1; 10 positions match TRBD2. CDR3 sequence: CSARVVGLADFNEQFF. The CDR3 DNA is TGCAGTGCTAGAGTGGTTGGACTAGCGGACTTTAATGAGCAGTTCTTC.